One sample yielded the 8 T cell receptor beta chains listed below, sequenced in a study of blood T cell repertoires in COVID-19. Sequencing was performed with immunoSEQ multiplex PCR; in TCRdb, only in-frame clones are kept and a portion is missing. Of under 95,000 clones in the sample, about 93% were seen once. The specimen sequenced was peripheral blood. The receptors derive from a woman aged 45 to 65 in a cohort sampled during active COVID-19.

The chain joins TRBV5-1 to TRBJ1-1; D is possibly TRBD1 (5 bases). V was clipped by 0 bases and J by 10 bases, with 22 bases between them. Germline CDR1 and CDR2: SGHRS and YFSETQ. The CDR3 has 16 amino acids. In DNA, the CDR3 is TGCGCCAGCAGCTTGGGAGGGGTCCCCATGATCGGGGGAGCTTTCTTT. Protein: CASSLGGVPMIGGAFF. Full variable domain (remainder filled in from reference TRBV5-1 and TRBJ1-1): KAGVTQTPRYLIKTRGQQVTLSCSPISGHRSVSWYQQTPGQGLQFLFEYFSETQRNKGNFPGRFSGRQFSNSRSEMNVSTLELGDSALYLCASSLGGVPMIGGAFFGQGTRLTVV.

The CDR3 protein is CASSSRTETGELFF. DNA of the CDR3: TGTGCCAGCAGTTCAAGGACAGAGACCGGGGAGCTGTTTTTT. This chain links TRBV6-2 or TRBV6-3 with TRBJ2-2; TRBD1 might be the D (6 bases). The CDR3 is 14 amino acids. From germline, CDR1 is MNHEY and CDR2 SVGEGT. With 4 bases removed from V and 5 bases from J, the gap between germline ends came to 11 bases.

The rearrangement links TRBV20-1 to TRBJ2-5; 9 bases line up with TRBD2. The CDR3 loop spans 14 amino acids. With 6 bases clipped from V and 2 bases from J, the junction kept 7 bases outside the gene matches. Germline V gene data show CDR1 as DFQATT and CDR2 as SNEGSKA (reference sequence). CDR3 nucleotide sequence: TGCAGTGCCAGTAGCGGGAGAGTGCAAGAGACCCAGTACTTC. Its protein is CSASSGRVQETQYF.

This sequence joins TRBV5-1 and TRBJ1-1, with TRBD1 matching 7 bases. There are 17 residues in the CDR3. V dropped 3 bases and J dropped 0; count of bases not matched to a gene: 11. Germline lookup yields CDR1 SGHRS and CDR2 YFSETQ. CDR3: CASSSPPGQNMNTEAFF. The CDR3 DNA is TGCGCCAGCAGCTCGCCCCCGGGACAGAACATGAACACTGAAGCTTTCTTT. The variable domain in full, with the rest retrieved from reference TRBV5-1 and TRBJ1-1, is KAGVTQTPRYLIKTRGQQVTLSCSPISGHRSVSWYQQTPGQGLQFLFEYFSETQRNKGNFPGRFSGRQFSNSRSEMNVSTLELGDSALYLCASSSPPGQNMNTEAFFGQGTRLTVV.

The rearrangement uses TRBV25-1 and TRBJ2-7; perhaps TRBD1 as D (6 bases). Trimming removed 3 bases at V and 5 bases at J, with 14 bases between. The CDR3 runs to 14 residues. Germline V gives CDR1 MGHDK, CDR2 SYGVNS. CDR3 amino acids: CASSEFRGDDEQYF. The CDR3, as DNA: TGTGCCAGCAGTGAGTTCAGGGGAGACGACGAGCAGTACTTC.

Points on this clone: The same CDR3 is also encoded by other DNA sequences in this sample. V is TRBV18 and J is TRBJ1-5; D possibly corresponds to TRBD1 (5 bases). Trimming removed 6 bases at V and 4 bases at J, with 10 bases between. The CDR3 runs 13 residues. Per the germline V gene, CDR1 is KGHSH and CDR2 is LQKENI. CDR3: CASSPGGNQPQHF. For the CDR3, the DNA is TGTGCCAGCTCCCCGGGGGGTAATCAGCCCCAGCATTTT.

The rearrangement links TRBV29-1 to TRBJ1-5; weak D call: TRBD1 (6 bases). Trimming cost V 6 bases and J 1 base, with 16 bases left between them. The CDR3 sequence is 15 residues long. The germline V gene has CDR1 SQVTM and CDR2 ANQGSEA. The CDR3 coding sequence is TGCAGCGTCCAATTAGACAGGCGGAGCAATCAGCCCCAGCATTTT. It codes for CSVQLDRRSNQPQHF.

V is TRBV6-2 or TRBV6-3 and J is TRBJ2-6; a weak D match, TRBD2 (6 bases). Germline V gene lookup returns CDR1 MNHEY and CDR2 SVGEGT. The CDR3 totals 17 residues. The V end lost 3 bases, the J end lost 0 bases, and 12 bases lay between the germline ends. CDR3 in amino acids: CASSYFGSLSGANVLTF. The CDR3 DNA reads TGTGCCAGCAGTTATTTCGGGAGTCTCTCTGGGGCCAACGTCCTGACTTTC.